Listed here are 15 T cell receptor beta chains from one sample, sequenced in a study of sequential checkpoint blockade in melanoma. Treatment defined: randomized to nivolumab then ipilimumab (arm A) or the reverse (arm B). Method: immunoSEQ multiplex PCR; TCRdb's copy keeps in-frame clones and lacks some. The table includes approximately 11,000 clones, 69% detected once. This sample comprised CD8+ T cells sorted from blood (inferred from file names), obtained from a patient given nivolumab and ipilimumab in sequence. The receptors here all came from a human donor with melanoma.

A remark on this clone: A read error may produce the germline difference seen at one junction end. The chain has TRBV30 and TRBJ1-3; 8 bases fit TRBD1. This CDR3 is 14 amino acids long. Per germline, CDR1 GTSNPN and CDR2 SVGIG (reference sequence). The CDR3 sequence: CAWSRGQGRNTVYF. In nucleotides, the CDR3 is TGTGCCTGGAGTAGAGGACAGGGAAGAAACACCGTATATTTT. Using reference TRBV30 and TRBJ1-3 for the parts outside the CDR3, the full variable domain is SQTIHQWPATLVQPVGSPLSLECTVEGTSNPNLYWYRQAAGRGLQLLFYSVGIGQISSEVPQNLSASRPQDRQFILSSKKLLLSDSGFYLCAWSRGQGRNTVYFGEGSWLTVV.

The chain couples TRBV6-6 to TRBJ2-3, with a possible D match to TRBD2 (7 bases). This CDR3 is 16 amino acids long. With 6 bases removed from V and 6 bases from J, the gap between germline ends came to 22 bases. Germline V gene data show CDR1 as MNHNY and CDR2 as SVGAGI (reference sequence). The CDR3 region has the DNA TGTGCCAGCAGCCAACCCGGGGGGCCGATTCCCGATACGCAGTATTTT. Encoded protein: CASSQPGGPIPDTQYF.

The chain combines TRBV25-1 with TRBJ2-7, with a possible D match to TRBD1 (5 bases). Deletions cut 1 base from V and 3 bases from J, with 10 bases between. This CDR3 is built from 14 residues. The V gene's germline CDR1 is MGHDK and CDR2 SYGVNS. CDR3 sequence reads: CASSESGRDYEQYF. In DNA form, the CDR3 reads TGTGCCAGCAGTGAATCGGGCAGGGACTACGAGCAGTACTTC.

The chain joins TRBV27 to TRBJ1-1; 7 nucleotides match TRBD1. The CDR3 contains 13 residues. Germline lookup yields CDR1 MNHEY and CDR2 SMNVEV (reference sequence). After removal of 5 bases from V and 5 bases from J, the junction contained 5 bases not matched to a gene. The CDR3 region is CASSRTGVTEAFF. The DNA for the CDR3 is TGTGCCAGCAGTCGTACAGGGGTTACTGAAGCTTTCTTT.

This chain links TRBV6-1 with TRBJ2-7; possible D gene TRBD1, 6 bases. Germline V gene data show CDR1 as MNHNS and CDR2 as SASEGT. The CDR3 is 14 residues long. Trimming took 5 bases from V and 0 from J, leaving 11 bases between them. DNA for the CDR3: TGTGCCAGCAGTCTTGCAGGGGTCTCCTACGAGCAGTACTTC. Protein: CASSLAGVSYEQYF.

This sequence joins TRBV7-8 and TRBJ2-7; 7 nucleotides match TRBD2. Germline V gives CDR1 SGHVS, CDR2 FQNEAQ. V shed 4 bases and J 1 base; nucleotides not matched to a gene: 13. The CDR3 extends over 17 amino acids. The CDR3, as DNA: TGTGCCAGCAGCTCCTTGGGGGAGGGGATGGGGTCCTACGAGCAGTACTTC. Translation gives CASSSLGEGMGSYEQYF. Complete variable domain (other parts from reference TRBV7-8 and TRBJ2-7): GAGVSQSPRYKVAKRGQDVALRCDPISGHVSLFWYQQALGQGPEFLTYFQNEAQLDKSGLPSDRFFAERPEGSVSTLKIQRTQQEDSAVYLCASSSLGEGMGSYEQYFGPGTRLTVT.

The chain has TRBV30 and TRBJ1-5; 10 nucleotides match TRBD1. CDR1 is GTSNPN and CDR2 is SVGIG in the germline V gene (reference sequence). This CDR3 contains 13 residues. V was clipped by 2 bases and J by 6 bases; unmatched bases: 1. In DNA, the CDR3 is TGTGCCTGGAGTCGGGACAGGGGTCAGCCCCAGCATTTT. Residues: CAWSRDRGQPQHF.

The rearrangement uses TRBV2 and TRBJ2-7, with 8 bases aligning to TRBD1. Germline-derived CDR1 and CDR2 are SNHLY and FYNNEI. The CDR3 totals 14 residues. Trimming removed 4 bases from V and 3 bases from J; junction bases left unmatched: 5. Here the CDR3 reads CASSGGTGLYEQYF. CDR3 DNA sequence: TGTGCCAGCAGTGGAGGGACAGGCCTCTACGAGCAGTACTTC. Filled out from reference TRBV2 and TRBJ2-7, the complete variable domain reads EPEVTQTPSHQVTQMGQEVILRCVPISNHLYFYWYRQILGQKVEFLVSFYNNEISEKSEIFDDQFSVERPDGSNFTLKIRSTKLEDSAMYFCASSGGTGLYEQYFGPGTRLTVT.

This clone was seen a handful of times. This chain links TRBV6-5 with TRBJ1-6; 10 nucleotides agree with TRBD1. J was trimmed by 7 bases and V by 6 bases; bases with no gene match: 3. CDR3 length: 14 amino acids. Germline V gene data show CDR1 as MNHEY and CDR2 as SVGAGI. CDR3 in DNA: TGTGCCAGCAGGACAGGGGGCAGGAATTCACCCCTCCACTTT. It encodes CASRTGGRNSPLHF.

The chain combines TRBV19 with TRBJ2-7; D might be TRBD2 (6 bases). There are 15 residues in the CDR3. The V end lost 0 bases, the J end lost 4 bases, and 13 bases lay between the germline ends. Germline CDR1 and CDR2: LNHDA and SQIVND (reference sequence). The CDR3 sequence is CASSIDGGLGYEQYF. The CDR3 bases are TGTGCCAGTAGTATAGACGGAGGGTTAGGGTACGAGCAGTACTTC.

The chain couples TRBV4-3 to TRBJ2-3; TRBD2 aligns across 9 bases. From germline, CDR1 is LGHNA and CDR2 YSLEER. The CDR3 length is 18 residues. V gave up 0 bases and J gave up 2 bases; unmatched junction bases: 9. CDR3 loop: CASSQDGASGEITDTQYF. The CDR3 region has the DNA TGCGCCAGCAGCCAAGATGGCGCTAGCGGGGAAATCACAGATACGCAGTATTTT.

This rearrangement joins TRBV2 to TRBJ2-7; a weak D match, TRBD2 (5 bases). The germline V gene encodes CDR1 SNHLY and CDR2 FYNNEI. CDR3 length: 14 residues. V was cut by 1 base and J by 2 bases, with 9 bases left in between. CDR3 DNA sequence: TGTGCCAGCAGTGAAGGGTGGGGAGCCTACGAGCAGTACTTC. It translates to CASSEGWGAYEQYF.

The chain carries TRBV7-9 and TRBJ1-2, with no clear D. The CDR3 runs 12 residues. With 11 bases removed from V and 0 bases from J, the gap between germline ends came to 10 bases. In germline, CDR1 is SEHNR, CDR2 FQNEAQ (reference sequence). The CDR3 coding sequence is TGTGCCGCCCCAGGTTCTAACTATGGCTACACCTTC. Translation gives CAAPGSNYGYTF.

V and J are TRBV2 and TRBJ2-7, with D perhaps matching TRBD1 (5 bases). Trimming pared 7 bases from V and 9 bases from J, leaving 28 bases between. Looked up from germline, CDR1 is SNHLY and CDR2 is FYNNEI. There are 16 residues in the CDR3. The CDR3 DNA is TGTGCCAGCACCTCAAATGGGGCTCCTTGGGAAATAGGGCAGTACTTC. This codes for CASTSNGAPWEIGQYF.

This clone came up a few times. The chain recombines TRBV19 with TRBJ1-4; perhaps TRBD1 as D (5 bases). The CDR3 totals 14 residues. Trimming removed 3 bases at V and 4 bases at J, with 9 bases between. Per the germline V gene, CDR1 is LNHDA and CDR2 is SQIVND (reference sequence). The CDR3 loop is CASSIRDYNEKLFF. For the CDR3, the DNA is TGTGCCAGTAGTATCAGGGATTATAATGAAAAACTGTTTTTT.